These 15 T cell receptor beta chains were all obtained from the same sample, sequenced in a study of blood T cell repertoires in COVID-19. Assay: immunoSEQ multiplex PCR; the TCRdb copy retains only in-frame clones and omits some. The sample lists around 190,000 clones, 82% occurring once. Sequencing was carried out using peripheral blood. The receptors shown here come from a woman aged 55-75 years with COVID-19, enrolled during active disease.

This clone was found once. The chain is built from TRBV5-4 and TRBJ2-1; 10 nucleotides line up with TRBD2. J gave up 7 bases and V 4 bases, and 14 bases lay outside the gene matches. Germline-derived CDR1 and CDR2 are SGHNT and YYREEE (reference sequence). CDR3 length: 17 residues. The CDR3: CASSPGGTSGERNEQFF. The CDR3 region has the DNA TGTGCCAGCAGCCCAGGGGGAACTAGCGGGGAACGGAATGAGCAGTTCTTC.

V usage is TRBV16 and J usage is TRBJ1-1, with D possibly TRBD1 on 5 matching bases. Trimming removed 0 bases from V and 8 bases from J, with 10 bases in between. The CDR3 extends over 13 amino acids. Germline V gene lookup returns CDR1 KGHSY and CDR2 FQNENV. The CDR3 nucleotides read TGTGCCAGCAGCCAATCCACGGGGGTGGAAGCTTTCTTT. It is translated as CASSQSTGVEAFF.

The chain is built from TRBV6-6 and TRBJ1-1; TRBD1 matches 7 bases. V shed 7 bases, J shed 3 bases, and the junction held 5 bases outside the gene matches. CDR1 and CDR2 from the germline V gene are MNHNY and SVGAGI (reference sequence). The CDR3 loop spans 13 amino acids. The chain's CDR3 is CASTDRYYTEAFF. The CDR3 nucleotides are TGTGCCAGCACGGACAGGTATTACACTGAAGCTTTCTTT.

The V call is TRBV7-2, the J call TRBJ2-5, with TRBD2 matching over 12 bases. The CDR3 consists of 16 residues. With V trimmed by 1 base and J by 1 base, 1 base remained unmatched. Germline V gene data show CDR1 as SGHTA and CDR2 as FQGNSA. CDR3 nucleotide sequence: TGTGCCAGCAGCTTAGGACTAGCGGGAGCCCAAGAGACCCAGTACTTC. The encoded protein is CASSLGLAGAQETQYF.

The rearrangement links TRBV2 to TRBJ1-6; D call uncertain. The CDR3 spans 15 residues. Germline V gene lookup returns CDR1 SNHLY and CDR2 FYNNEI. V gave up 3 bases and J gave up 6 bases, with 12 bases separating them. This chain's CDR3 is CASSDGRQANSPLHF. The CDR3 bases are TGTGCCAGCAGTGACGGTCGGCAGGCTAATTCACCCCTCCACTTT.

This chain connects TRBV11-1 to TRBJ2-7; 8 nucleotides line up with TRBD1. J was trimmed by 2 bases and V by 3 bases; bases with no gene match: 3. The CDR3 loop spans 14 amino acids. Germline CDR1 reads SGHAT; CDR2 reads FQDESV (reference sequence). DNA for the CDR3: TGTGCCAGCAGCTTCTGGACAGGGACCTACGAGCAGTACTTC. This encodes CASSFWTGTYEQYF.

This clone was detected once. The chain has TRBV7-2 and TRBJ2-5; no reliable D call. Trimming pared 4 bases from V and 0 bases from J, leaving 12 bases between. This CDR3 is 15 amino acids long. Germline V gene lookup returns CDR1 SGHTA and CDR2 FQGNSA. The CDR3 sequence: CASSWSPTYQETQYF. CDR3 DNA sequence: TGTGCCAGCAGCTGGTCGCCTACGTACCAAGAGACCCAGTACTTC.

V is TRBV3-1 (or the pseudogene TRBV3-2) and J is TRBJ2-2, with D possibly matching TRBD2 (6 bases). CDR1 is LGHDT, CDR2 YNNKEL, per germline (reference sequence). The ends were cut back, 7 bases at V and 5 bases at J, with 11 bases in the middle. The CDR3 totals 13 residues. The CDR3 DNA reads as TGTGCCAGCACCCTAGGGAGGACCGGGGAGCTGTTTTTT. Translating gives CASTLGRTGELFF.

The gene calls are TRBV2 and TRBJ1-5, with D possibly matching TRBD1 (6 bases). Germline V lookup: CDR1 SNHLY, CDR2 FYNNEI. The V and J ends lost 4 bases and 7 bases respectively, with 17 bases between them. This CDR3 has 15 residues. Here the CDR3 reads CASSVGRTGTQPQHF. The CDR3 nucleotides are TGTGCCAGCAGTGTAGGGAGAACAGGGACCCAGCCCCAGCATTTT.

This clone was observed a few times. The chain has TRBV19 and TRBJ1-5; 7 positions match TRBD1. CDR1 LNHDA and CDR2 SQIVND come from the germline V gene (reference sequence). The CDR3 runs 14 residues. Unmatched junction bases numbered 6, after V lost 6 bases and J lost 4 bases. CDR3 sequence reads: CASRVTGANQPQHF. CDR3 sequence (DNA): TGTGCCAGTAGAGTAACAGGGGCAAATCAGCCCCAGCATTTT.

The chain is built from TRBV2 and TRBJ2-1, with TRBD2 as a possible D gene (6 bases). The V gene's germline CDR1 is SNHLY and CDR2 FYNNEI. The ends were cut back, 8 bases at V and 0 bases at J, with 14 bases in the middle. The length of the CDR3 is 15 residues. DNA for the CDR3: TGTGCCAGCCGGAGGGGAAGAGCCTCCTACAATGAGCAGTTCTTC. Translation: CASRRGRASYNEQFF.

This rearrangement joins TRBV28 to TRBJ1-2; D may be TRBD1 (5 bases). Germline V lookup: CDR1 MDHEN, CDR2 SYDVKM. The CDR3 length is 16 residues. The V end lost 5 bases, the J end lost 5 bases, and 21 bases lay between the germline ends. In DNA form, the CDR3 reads TGTGCCAGCAGTGCCGTGGGGGGAGGAACCTTTTATGGCTACACCTTC. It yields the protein CASSAVGGGTFYGYTF.

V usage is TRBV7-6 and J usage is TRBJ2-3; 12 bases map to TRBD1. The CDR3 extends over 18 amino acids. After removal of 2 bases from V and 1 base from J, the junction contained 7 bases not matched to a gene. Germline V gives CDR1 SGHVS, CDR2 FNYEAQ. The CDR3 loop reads CASSLIPGTGGGTDTQYF. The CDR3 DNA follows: TGTGCCAGCAGCTTAATTCCCGGGACAGGGGGCGGCACAGATACGCAGTATTTT. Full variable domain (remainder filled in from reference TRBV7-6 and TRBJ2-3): GAGVSQSPRYKVTKRGQDVALRCDPISGHVSLYWYRQALGQGPEFLTYFNYEAQQDKSGLPNDRFSAERPEGSISTLTIQRTEQRDSAMYRCASSLIPGTGGGTDTQYFGPGTRLTVL.

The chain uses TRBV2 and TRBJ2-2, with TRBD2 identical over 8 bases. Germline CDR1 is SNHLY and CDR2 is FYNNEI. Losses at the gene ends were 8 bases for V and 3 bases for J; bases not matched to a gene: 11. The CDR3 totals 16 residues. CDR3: CASENGAGVYTGELFF. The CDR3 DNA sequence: TGTGCCAGCGAGAATGGAGCGGGGGTTTACACCGGGGAGCTGTTTTTT.

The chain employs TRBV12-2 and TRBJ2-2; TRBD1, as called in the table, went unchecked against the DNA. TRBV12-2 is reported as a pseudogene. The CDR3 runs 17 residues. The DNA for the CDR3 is TGTGCAAGTCGCCCCCCGCGGAGGACAGTAAAAGCGGGGGAGCTGTTTTTT. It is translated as CASRPPRRTVKAGELFF.